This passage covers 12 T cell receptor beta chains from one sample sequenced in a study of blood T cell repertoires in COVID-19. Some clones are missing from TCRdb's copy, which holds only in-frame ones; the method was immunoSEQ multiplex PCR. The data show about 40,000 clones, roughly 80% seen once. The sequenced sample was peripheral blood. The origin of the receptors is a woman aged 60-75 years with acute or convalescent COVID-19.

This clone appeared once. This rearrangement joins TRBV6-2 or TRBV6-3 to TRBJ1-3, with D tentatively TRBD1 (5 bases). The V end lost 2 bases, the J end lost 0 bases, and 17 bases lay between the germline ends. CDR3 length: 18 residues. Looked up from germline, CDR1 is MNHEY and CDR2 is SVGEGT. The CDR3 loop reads CASSYTQGRRRSGNTIYF. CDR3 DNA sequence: TGTGCCAGCAGTTACACCCAGGGAAGGCGGCGCTCTGGAAACACCATATATTTT.

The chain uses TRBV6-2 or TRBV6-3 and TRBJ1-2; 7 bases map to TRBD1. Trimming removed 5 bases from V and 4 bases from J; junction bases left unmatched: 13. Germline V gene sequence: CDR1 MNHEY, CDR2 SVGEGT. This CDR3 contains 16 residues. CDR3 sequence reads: CASSQARTGRGYGYTF. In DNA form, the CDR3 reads TGTGCCAGCAGTCAGGCCCGGACAGGTCGGGGCTATGGCTACACCTTC.

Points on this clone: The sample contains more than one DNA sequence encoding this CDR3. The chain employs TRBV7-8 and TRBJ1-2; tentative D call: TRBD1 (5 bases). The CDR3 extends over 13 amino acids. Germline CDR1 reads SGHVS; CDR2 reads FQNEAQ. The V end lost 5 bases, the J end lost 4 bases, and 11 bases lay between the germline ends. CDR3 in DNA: TGTGCCAGCAGCCCCGGGGGAGGCTATGGCTACACCTTC. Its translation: CASSPGGGYGYTF.

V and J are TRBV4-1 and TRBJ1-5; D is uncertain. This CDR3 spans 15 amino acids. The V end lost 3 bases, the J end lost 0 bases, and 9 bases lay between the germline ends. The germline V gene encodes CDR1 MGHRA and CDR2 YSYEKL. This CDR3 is CASSQGDTSNQPQHF. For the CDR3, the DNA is TGCGCCAGCAGCCAGGGTGACACTAGCAATCAGCCCCAGCATTTT.

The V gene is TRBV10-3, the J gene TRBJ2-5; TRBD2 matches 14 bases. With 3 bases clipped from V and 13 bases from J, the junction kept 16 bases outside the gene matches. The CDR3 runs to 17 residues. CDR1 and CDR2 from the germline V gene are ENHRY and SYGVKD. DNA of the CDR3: TGTGCCATCAGTGAACAGGACCTGGGGACTAGCGGGGGAGCCCCGTACTTC. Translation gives CAISEQDLGTSGGAPYF.

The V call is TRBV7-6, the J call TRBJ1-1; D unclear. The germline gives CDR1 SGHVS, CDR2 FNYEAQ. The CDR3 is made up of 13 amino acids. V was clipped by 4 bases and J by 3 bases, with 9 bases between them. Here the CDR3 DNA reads TGTGCCAGCAGCTCACAGAGATACACTGAAGCTTTCTTT. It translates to CASSSQRYTEAFF.

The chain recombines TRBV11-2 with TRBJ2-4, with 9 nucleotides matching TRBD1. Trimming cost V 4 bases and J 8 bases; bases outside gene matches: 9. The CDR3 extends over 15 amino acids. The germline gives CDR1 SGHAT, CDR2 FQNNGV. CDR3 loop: CASSWERQGEDIQYF. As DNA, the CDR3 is TGTGCCAGCAGCTGGGAGAGACAGGGGGAGGACATTCAGTACTTC. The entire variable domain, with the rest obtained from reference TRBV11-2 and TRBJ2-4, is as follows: EAGVAQSPRYKIIEKRQSVAFWCNPISGHATLYWYQQILGQGPKLLIQFQNNGVVDDSQLPKDRFSAERLKGVDSTLKIQPAKLEDSAVYLCASSWERQGEDIQYFGAGTRLSVL.

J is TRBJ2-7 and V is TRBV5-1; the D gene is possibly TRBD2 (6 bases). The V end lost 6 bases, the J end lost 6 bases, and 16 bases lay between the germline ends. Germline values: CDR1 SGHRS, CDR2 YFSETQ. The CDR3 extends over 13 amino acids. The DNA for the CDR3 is TGCGCCAGCAAAGGGGCTAGCGACCTCGAGCAGTACTTC. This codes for CASKGASDLEQYF. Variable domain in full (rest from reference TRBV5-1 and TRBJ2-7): KAGVTQTPRYLIKTRGQQVTLSCSPISGHRSVSWYQQTPGQGLQFLFEYFSETQRNKGNFPGRFSGRQFSNSRSEMNVSTLELGDSALYLCASKGASDLEQYFGPGTRLTVT.

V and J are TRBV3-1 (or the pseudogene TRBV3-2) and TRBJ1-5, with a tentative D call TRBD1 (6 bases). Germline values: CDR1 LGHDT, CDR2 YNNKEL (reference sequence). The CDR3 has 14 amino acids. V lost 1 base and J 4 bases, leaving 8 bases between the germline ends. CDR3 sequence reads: CASSQGTENQPQHF. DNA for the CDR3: TGTGCCAGCAGCCAAGGGACAGAGAATCAGCCCCAGCATTTT.

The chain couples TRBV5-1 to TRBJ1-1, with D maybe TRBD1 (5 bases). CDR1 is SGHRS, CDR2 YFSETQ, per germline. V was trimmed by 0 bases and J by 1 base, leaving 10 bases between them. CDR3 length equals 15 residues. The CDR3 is CASSLGGRTNTEAFF. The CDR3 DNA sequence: TGCGCCAGCAGCTTGGGGGGCAGAACGAACACTGAAGCTTTCTTT. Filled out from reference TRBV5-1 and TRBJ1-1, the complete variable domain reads KAGVTQTPRYLIKTRGQQVTLSCSPISGHRSVSWYQQTPGQGLQFLFEYFSETQRNKGNFPGRFSGRQFSNSRSEMNVSTLELGDSALYLCASSLGGRTNTEAFFGQGTRLTVV.

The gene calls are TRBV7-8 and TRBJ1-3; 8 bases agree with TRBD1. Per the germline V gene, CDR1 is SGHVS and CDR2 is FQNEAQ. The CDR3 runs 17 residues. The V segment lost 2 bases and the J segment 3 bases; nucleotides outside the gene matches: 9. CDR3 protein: CASSLTPRQGSGNTIYF. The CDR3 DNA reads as TGTGCCAGCAGCTTAACCCCGCGACAGGGGAGTGGAAACACCATATATTTT.

The CDR3 sequence is CASSLAQRGTQYF. CDR3 bases: TGCGCCAGCAGCTTGGCCCAGCGGGGCACGCAGTATTTT. The chain carries TRBV5-1 and TRBJ2-3; 7 bases agree with TRBD2. This CDR3 spans 13 amino acids. Trimming at V came to 0 bases and at J to 9 bases, leaving 4 bases not matched to a gene. Per germline, CDR1 SGHRS and CDR2 YFSETQ.